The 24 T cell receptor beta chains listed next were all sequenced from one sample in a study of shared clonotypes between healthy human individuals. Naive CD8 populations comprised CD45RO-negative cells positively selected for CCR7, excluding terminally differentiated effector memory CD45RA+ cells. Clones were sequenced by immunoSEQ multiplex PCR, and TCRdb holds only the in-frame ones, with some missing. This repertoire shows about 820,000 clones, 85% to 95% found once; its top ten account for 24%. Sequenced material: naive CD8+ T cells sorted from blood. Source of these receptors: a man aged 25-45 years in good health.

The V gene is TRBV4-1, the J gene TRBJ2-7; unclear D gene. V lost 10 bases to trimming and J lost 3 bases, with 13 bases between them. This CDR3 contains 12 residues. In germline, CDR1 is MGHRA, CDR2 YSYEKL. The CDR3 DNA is TGCGCCACCGGGCGGTGGGGCTACGAGCAGTACTTC. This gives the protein CATGRWGYEQYF.

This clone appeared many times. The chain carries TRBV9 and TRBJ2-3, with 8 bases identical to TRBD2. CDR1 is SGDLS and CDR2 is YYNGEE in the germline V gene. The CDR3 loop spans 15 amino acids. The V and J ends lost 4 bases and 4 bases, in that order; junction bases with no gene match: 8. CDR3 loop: CASSHYGLASDTQYF. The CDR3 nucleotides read TGTGCCAGCAGCCATTACGGACTAGCATCAGATACGCAGTATTTT.

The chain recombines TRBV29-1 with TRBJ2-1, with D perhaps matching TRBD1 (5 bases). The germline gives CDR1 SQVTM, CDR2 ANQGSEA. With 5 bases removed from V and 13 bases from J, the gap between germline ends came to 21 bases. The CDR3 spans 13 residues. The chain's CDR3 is CSVILLSSGIQFF. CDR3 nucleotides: TGCAGCGTTATTTTGCTTTCTTCAGGGATCCAGTTCTTC.

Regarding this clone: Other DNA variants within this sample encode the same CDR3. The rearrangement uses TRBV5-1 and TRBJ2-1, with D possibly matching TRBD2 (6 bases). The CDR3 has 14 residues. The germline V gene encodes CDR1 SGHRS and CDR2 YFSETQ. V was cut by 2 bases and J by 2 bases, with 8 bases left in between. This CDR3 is CASSFRGTYNEQFF. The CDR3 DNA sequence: TGCGCCAGCAGCTTCCGGGGGACCTACAATGAGCAGTTCTTC. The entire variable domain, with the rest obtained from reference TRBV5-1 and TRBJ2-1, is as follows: KAGVTQTPRYLIKTRGQQVTLSCSPISGHRSVSWYQQTPGQGLQFLFEYFSETQRNKGNFPGRFSGRQFSNSRSEMNVSTLELGDSALYLCASSFRGTYNEQFFGPGTRLTVL.

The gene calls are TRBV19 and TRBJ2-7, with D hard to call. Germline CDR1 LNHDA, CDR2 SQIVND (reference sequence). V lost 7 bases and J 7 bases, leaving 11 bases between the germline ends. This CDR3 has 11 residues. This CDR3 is CASTDTLEQYF. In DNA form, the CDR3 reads TGTGCCAGTACCGACACCTTGGAGCAGTACTTC.

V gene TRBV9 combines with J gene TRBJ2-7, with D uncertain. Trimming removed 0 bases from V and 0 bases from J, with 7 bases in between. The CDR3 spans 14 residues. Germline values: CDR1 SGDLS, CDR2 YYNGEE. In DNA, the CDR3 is TGTGCCAGCAGCGTAGCGGCGGACTCCTACGAGCAGTACTTC. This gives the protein CASSVAADSYEQYF. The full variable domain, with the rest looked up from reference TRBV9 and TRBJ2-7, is DSGVTQTPKHLITATGQRVTLRCSPRSGDLSVYWYQQSLDQGLQFLIQYYNGEERAKGNILERFSAQQFPDLHSELNLSSLELGDSALYFCASSVAADSYEQYFGPGTRLTVT.

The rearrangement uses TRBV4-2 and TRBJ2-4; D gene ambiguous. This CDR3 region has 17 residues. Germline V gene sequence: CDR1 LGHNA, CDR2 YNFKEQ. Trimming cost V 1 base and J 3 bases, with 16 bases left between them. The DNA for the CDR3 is TGTGCCAGCAGCCAAGTGTTTACGATGAAAGACAAAAACATTCAGTACTTC. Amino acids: CASSQVFTMKDKNIQYF.

Written as DNA, the CDR3 is TGTGCCAGCAGCCCCGAAAGTTCTGGGGCCAACGTCCTGACTTTC. Translated, it gives CASSPESSGANVLTF. This chain uses TRBV28 with TRBJ2-6; D not certain. Trimming stripped 6 bases from V and 1 base from J, with 10 bases between. Looked up from germline, CDR1 is MDHEN and CDR2 is SYDVKM. This CDR3 has 15 residues.

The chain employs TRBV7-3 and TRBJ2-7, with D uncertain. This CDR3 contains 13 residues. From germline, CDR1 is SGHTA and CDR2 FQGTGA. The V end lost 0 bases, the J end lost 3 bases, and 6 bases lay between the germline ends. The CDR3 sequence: CASSLTENYEQYF. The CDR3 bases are TGTGCCAGCAGCTTAACTGAAAACTACGAGCAGTACTTC.

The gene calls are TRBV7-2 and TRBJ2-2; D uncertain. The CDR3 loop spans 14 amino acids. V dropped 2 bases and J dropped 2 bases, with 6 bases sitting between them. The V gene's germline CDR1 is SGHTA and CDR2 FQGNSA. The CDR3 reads CASSLIDNTGELFF. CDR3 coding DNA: TGTGCCAGCAGCTTAATAGATAACACCGGGGAGCTGTTTTTT.

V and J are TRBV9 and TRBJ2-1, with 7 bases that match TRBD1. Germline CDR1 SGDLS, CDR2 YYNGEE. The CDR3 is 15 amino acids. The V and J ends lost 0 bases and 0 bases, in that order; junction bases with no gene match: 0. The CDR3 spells CASSVGQGSYNEQFF. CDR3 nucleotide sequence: TGTGCCAGCAGCGTAGGACAGGGCTCCTACAATGAGCAGTTCTTC.

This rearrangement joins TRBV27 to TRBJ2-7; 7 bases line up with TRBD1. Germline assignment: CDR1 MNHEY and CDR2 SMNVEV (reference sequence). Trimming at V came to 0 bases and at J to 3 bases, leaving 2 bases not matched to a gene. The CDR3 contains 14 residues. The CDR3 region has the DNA TGTGCCAGCAGTTTATCGGGGACAGACTACGAGCAGTACTTC. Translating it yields CASSLSGTDYEQYF.

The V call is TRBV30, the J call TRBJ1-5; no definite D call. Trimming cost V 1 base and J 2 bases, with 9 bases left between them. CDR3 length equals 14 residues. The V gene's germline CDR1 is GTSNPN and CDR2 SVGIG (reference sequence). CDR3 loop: CAWSETNGNQPQHF. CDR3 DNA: TGTGCCTGGAGTGAGACGAATGGCAATCAGCCCCAGCATTTT.

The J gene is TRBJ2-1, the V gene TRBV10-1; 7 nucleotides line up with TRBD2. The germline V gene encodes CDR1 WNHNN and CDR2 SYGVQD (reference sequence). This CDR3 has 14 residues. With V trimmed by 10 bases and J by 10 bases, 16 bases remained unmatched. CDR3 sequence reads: CATSQEWRENEQFF. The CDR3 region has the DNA TGCGCCACTTCCCAGGAATGGCGGGAGAACGAGCAGTTCTTC.

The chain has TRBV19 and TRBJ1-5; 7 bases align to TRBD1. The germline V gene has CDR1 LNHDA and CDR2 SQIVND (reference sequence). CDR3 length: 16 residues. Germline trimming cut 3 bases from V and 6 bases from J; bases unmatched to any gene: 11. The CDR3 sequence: CASSILHRGEGQPQHF. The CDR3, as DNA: TGTGCCAGTAGTATTCTCCACAGGGGAGAGGGTCAGCCCCAGCATTTT.

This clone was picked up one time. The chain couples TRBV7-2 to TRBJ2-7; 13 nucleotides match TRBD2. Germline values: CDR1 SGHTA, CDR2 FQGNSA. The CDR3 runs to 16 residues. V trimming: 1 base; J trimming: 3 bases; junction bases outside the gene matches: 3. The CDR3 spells CASSLGLAGGGYEQYF. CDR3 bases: TGTGCCAGCAGCTTAGGACTAGCGGGAGGCGGCTACGAGCAGTACTTC.

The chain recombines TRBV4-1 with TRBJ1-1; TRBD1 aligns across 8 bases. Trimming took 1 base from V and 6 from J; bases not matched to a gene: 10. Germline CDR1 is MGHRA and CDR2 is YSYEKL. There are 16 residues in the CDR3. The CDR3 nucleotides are TGCGCCAGCAGCCAAGCGGCCAGGGGGCCGCGGGCTGAAGCTTTCTTT. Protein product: CASSQAARGPRAEAFF.

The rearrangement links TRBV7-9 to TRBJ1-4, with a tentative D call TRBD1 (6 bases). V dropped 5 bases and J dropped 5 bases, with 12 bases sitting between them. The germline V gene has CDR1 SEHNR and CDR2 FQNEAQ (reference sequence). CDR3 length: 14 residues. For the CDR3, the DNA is TGTGCCAGCAGCAACGACAGGAGGAATGAAAAACTGTTTTTT. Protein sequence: CASSNDRRNEKLFF.

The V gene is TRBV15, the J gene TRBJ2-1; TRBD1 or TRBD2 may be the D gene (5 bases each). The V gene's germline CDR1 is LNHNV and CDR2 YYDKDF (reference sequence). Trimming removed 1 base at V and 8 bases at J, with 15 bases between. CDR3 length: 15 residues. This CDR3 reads CATSRGVSEGDEQFF. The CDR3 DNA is TGTGCCACCAGCAGAGGAGTTAGCGAAGGGGATGAGCAGTTCTTC.

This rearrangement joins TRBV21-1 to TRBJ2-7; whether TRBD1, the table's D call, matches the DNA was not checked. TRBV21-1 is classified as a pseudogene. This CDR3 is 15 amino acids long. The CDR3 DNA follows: TGTGCCAGCAGAAAAAGTCAGGGCAGAGCCTACGAGCAGTACTTC. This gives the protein CASRKSQGRAYEQYF.

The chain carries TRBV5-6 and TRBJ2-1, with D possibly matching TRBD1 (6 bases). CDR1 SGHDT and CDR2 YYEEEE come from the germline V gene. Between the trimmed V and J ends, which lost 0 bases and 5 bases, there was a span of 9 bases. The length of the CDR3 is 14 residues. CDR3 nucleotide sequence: TGTGCCAGCAGCTTGGTTGCAGGGGACAATGAGCAGTTCTTC. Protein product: CASSLVAGDNEQFF.

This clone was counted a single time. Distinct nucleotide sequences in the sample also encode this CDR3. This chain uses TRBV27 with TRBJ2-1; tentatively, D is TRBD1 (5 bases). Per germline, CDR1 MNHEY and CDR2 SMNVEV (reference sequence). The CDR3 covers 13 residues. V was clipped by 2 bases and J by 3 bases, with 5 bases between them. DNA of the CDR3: TGTGCCAGCAGTTTAGACAGCTACAATGAGCAGTTCTTC. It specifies CASSLDSYNEQFF.

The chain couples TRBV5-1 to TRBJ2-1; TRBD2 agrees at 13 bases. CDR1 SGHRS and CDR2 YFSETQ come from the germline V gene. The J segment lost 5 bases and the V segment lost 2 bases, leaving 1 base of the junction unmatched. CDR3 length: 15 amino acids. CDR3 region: CASSFGTSGNNEQFF. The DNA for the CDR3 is TGCGCCAGCAGCTTCGGGACTAGCGGGAACAATGAGCAGTTCTTC.

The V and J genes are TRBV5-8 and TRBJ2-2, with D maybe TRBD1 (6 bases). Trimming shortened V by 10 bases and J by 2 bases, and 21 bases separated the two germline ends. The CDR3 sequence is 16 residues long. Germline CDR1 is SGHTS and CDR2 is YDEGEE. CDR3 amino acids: CACPGHLTLNTGELFF. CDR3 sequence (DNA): TGTGCCTGTCCGGGACACCTCACTTTAAACACCGGGGAGCTGTTTTTT.